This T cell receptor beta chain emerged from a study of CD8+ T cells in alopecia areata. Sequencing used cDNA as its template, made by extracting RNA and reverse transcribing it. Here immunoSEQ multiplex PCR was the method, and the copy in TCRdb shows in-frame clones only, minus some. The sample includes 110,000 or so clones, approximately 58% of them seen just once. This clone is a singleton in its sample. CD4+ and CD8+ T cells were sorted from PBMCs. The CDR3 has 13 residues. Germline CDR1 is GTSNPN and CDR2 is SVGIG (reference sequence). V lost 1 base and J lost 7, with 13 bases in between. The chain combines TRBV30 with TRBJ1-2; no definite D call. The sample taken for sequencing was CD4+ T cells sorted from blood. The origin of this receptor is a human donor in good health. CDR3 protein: CAWSAQLRGGYTF. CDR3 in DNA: TGTGCCTGGAGTGCCCAGTTACGGGGTGGCTACACCTTC.